Listed here are 18 T cell receptor beta chains from one sample, sequenced in a study of blood T cell repertoires in COVID-19. This table comes from immunoSEQ multiplex PCR, and its TCRdb copy is limited to in-frame clones, with some not included. In the table there are roughly 200,000 clones, more than 75% of which are singletons. The sample was peripheral blood. These receptors all come from a woman between 40 and 50 years old with COVID-19, enrolled during active disease.

The table lists this clone with many counts. The CDR3 sequence is CATRKTLDEQFF. The CDR3 DNA sequence: TGCGCCACCCGAAAGACTCTGGATGAGCAGTTCTTC. The V and J genes are TRBV5-1 and TRBJ2-1, with unresolved D. CDR1 and CDR2 from the germline V gene are SGHRS and YFSETQ. The CDR3 sequence is 12 residues long. V lost 9 bases, J lost 8 bases, and 15 bases lay in between.

This chain joins TRBV12-5 and TRBJ1-4; maybe TRBD1 (5 bases). CDR1 LGHNT and CDR2 FRNRAP come from the germline V gene. This CDR3 contains 16 residues. V gave up 3 bases and J gave up 0 bases, with 11 bases separating them. The CDR3 reads CASGFNRHTTNEKLFF. The CDR3 region has the DNA TGTGCTAGTGGTTTTAACAGGCATACAACTAATGAAAAACTGTTTTTT.

Here the CDR3 reads CASRGGNYGYTF. DNA of the CDR3: TGTGCCAGCCGAGGGGGAAACTATGGCTACACCTTC. The V call is TRBV5-6, the J call TRBJ1-2; the D gene is possibly TRBD1 (6 bases). CDR1 is SGHDT and CDR2 is YYEEEE in the germline V gene. The CDR3 spans 12 residues. The V end lost 7 bases, the J end lost 2 bases, and 9 bases lay between the germline ends.

The chain recombines TRBV19 with TRBJ2-7, with D possibly TRBD2 on 6 matching bases. Germline V gene data show CDR1 as LNHDA and CDR2 as SQIVND (reference sequence). Trimming cost V 7 bases and J 4 bases, with 20 bases left between them. The CDR3 is made up of 15 amino acids. CDR3 nucleotides: TGTGCCAGTACTCCCCCCGGGGGACGAGGTTACGAGCAGTACTTC. Encoded protein: CASTPPGGRGYEQYF.

In its sample, this clone was seen a few times. CDR3 sequence: CAWSPGLPPLHF. CDR3 DNA: TGTGCCTGGAGCCCAGGGCTCCCACCCCTCCACTTT. The chain uses TRBV30 and TRBJ1-6; maybe TRBD1 (5 bases). From germline, CDR1 is GTSNPN and CDR2 SVGIG (reference sequence). The V end lost 3 bases, the J end lost 11 bases, and 11 bases lay between the germline ends. The CDR3 consists of 12 residues.

CDR3 loop: CASSPGTSAEAFF. The CDR3 bases are TGTGCCAGCAGCCCAGGGACAAGCGCTGAAGCTTTCTTT. The chain recombines TRBV7-2 with TRBJ1-1, with D tentatively TRBD1 (6 bases). V lost 5 bases, J lost 6 bases, and 13 bases lay in between. The CDR3 is 13 residues long. Germline-derived CDR1 and CDR2 are SGHTA and FQGNSA.

The CDR3 sequence is CASSTSRGAGGYTF. The CDR3 nucleotides are TGTGCCAGCAGCACAAGTCGGGGTGCGGGTGGCTACACCTTC. The chain joins TRBV7-2 to TRBJ1-2; D unresolved. The germline gives CDR1 SGHTA, CDR2 FQGNSA. V lost 5 bases and J 7 bases, leaving 17 bases between the germline ends. This CDR3 has 14 amino acids.

The chain combines TRBV29-1 with TRBJ2-6, with D perhaps TRBD2 (6 bases). Germline assignment: CDR1 SQVTM and CDR2 ANQGSEA. The CDR3 totals 15 residues. Trimming took 5 bases from V and 1 from J, leaving 12 bases between them. The CDR3, as DNA: TGCAGCGTTCCTGCGGGGTCTTCTGGGGCCAACGTCCTGACTTTC. This sequence encodes CSVPAGSSGANVLTF.

This clone was seen a handful of times. The chain uses TRBV2 and TRBJ1-6, with TRBD1 as a possible D gene (5 bases). The V gene's germline CDR1 is SNHLY and CDR2 FYNNEI. V was pared by 4 bases and J by 10 bases, with 17 bases between. The CDR3 has 15 amino acids. The CDR3 loop is CASSAGHVNLSPLHF. CDR3 nucleotide sequence: TGTGCCAGCAGTGCCGGACATGTCAATTTGTCACCCCTCCACTTT.

V usage is TRBV5-4 and J usage is TRBJ1-4, with D unresolved. Germline V gene lookup returns CDR1 SGHNT and CDR2 YYREEE (reference sequence). This CDR3 spans 13 amino acids. V was trimmed by 4 bases and J by 6 bases, leaving 10 bases between them. The CDR3 region is CASSRDTDEKLFF. Written as DNA, the CDR3 is TGTGCCAGCAGCCGAGACACGGATGAAAAACTGTTTTTT.

V and J are TRBV9 and TRBJ2-7; D possibly corresponds to TRBD2 (5 bases). Germline V gene sequence: CDR1 SGDLS, CDR2 YYNGEE. This CDR3 spans 15 amino acids. V lost 2 bases and J lost 5, with 17 bases in between. This CDR3 reads CASSVGLTTNHEQYF. DNA for the CDR3: TGTGCCAGCAGCGTTGGACTGACTACGAACCACGAGCAGTACTTC.

J is TRBJ1-2 and V is TRBV6-5, with 7 bases identical to TRBD1. This CDR3 comprises 13 residues. The V segment lost 6 bases and the J segment 8 bases; nucleotides outside the gene matches: 9. CDR1 and CDR2 from the germline V gene are MNHEY and SVGAGI. CDR3 DNA sequence: TGTGCCAGCAGCCTTACAGGGGATCTGGGCTACACCTTC. Its translation: CASSLTGDLGYTF.

This clone has only one observation. The V gene is TRBV12-3 or TRBV12-4, the J gene TRBJ1-2; 9 nucleotides line up with TRBD1. This CDR3 is 13 amino acids long. The V gene end was trimmed by 7 bases and the J gene end by 7 bases; junction bases not matched to a gene: 7. This CDR3 reads CASNLQGAGGYTF. For the CDR3, the DNA is TGTGCCAGCAATCTACAGGGGGCTGGTGGCTACACCTTC.

The rearrangement joins TRBV7-9 to TRBJ2-1; TRBD2 matches 9 bases. J gave up 5 bases and V 1 base, and 3 bases lay outside the gene matches. Germline CDR1 and CDR2: SEHNR and FQNEAQ (reference sequence). The CDR3 contains 15 residues. The CDR3 is CASSLGTSAHNEQFF. CDR3 DNA: TGTGCCAGCAGCTTAGGGACTAGCGCTCACAATGAGCAGTTCTTC.

The rearrangement joins TRBV29-1 to TRBJ2-2; D possibly corresponds to TRBD1 (6 bases). CDR3 size: 13 residues. The V end lost 4 bases, the J end lost 6 bases, and 12 bases lay between the germline ends. Per germline, CDR1 SQVTM and CDR2 ANQGSEA. The CDR3 sequence: CSVGIGGAGELFF. CDR3 bases: TGCAGCGTTGGAATAGGGGGAGCCGGGGAGCTGTTTTTT.

The chain couples TRBV6-2 or TRBV6-3 to TRBJ1-1; D not certain. The V and J ends lost 6 bases and 1 base respectively, with 9 bases between them. CDR1 is MNHEY, CDR2 SVGEGT, per germline. The CDR3 is 13 amino acids. CDR3 sequence reads: CASSSAGNTEAFF. As DNA, the CDR3 is TGTGCCAGCAGCTCCGCCGGGAACACTGAAGCTTTCTTT.

This chain's CDR3 is CASSRQGGETQYF. CDR3 DNA sequence: TGTGCCAGCAGTAGACAGGGAGGAGAGACCCAGTACTTC. The J gene is TRBJ2-5, the V gene TRBV6-4, with D possibly TRBD1 on 7 matching bases. CDR1 is MRHNA, CDR2 SNTAGT, per germline. Trimming cost V 5 bases and J 4 bases, with 11 bases left between them. CDR3 length equals 13 residues.

The chain carries TRBV20-1 and TRBJ2-3; 10 positions match TRBD2. This CDR3 region has 16 residues. Germline CDR1 reads DFQATT; CDR2 reads SNEGSKA (reference sequence). Unmatched junction bases numbered 12, after V lost 3 bases and J lost 6 bases. The CDR3 protein is CSASQSSGSFGDTQYF. CDR3 DNA sequence: TGCAGTGCTAGTCAATCTAGCGGGAGTTTCGGGGATACGCAGTATTTT.